This T cell receptor beta chain is drawn from a study of blood T cell repertoires in COVID-19. Study background: The cDNA or gDNA used as material had been derived from T cells, B-cell-depleted T cells, or PBMCs.

Participants came from fewer than 25 US areas, aged roughly 18 to 89 years. Resolution of symptoms, clearance, or two negative PCRs was present in recovered Cohort 3 donors. Generated by immunoSEQ multiplex PCR, the TCRdb table keeps only in-frame clones and is missing some. The sample yields 250,000 to 300,000 clones, over 75% seen once. Germline CDR1 and CDR2: LGHDT and YNNKEL (reference sequence). Trimming shortened V by 4 bases and J by 0 bases, and 11 bases separated the two germline ends. The CDR3 spans 15 residues. V and J are TRBV3-1 (or the pseudogene TRBV3-2) and TRBJ2-3; tentatively, D is TRBD1 (6 bases). Source material: PBMCs or T cells enriched from blood (not recorded which). This TCR was sampled from a woman aged 30 to 39 who had recovered from COVID-19. CDR3 in amino acids: CASSRGTTSTDTQYF. Here the CDR3 DNA reads TGTGCCAGCAGCCGGGGGACAACTAGCACAGATACGCAGTATTTT.